This T cell receptor (beta chain) was captured in a study of T-cell memory formation after mild COVID-19. Study outcomes and limitations: The study found balanced CD4/CD8 in clones contracting day 15 to 85 and a CD4+ lean in later expanders. Most CD4+ clones that shrank were in CM and EM, while CD8+ ones turned up in EMRA.

From the 5' RACE reads, TCRdb called clonotypes with MiXCR, one entry per CDR3 protein. The repertoire holds hundreds of thousands of distinct CDR3 sequences, under 20% seen once, with roughly 21% in the top ten. Comments on this clonotype: What it binds is not known.

The junction had 6 bases not matched to a gene; V was cut back by 2 bases and J by 3 bases. CDR1 KGHSH and CDR2 LQKENI come from the germline V gene. This CDR3 contains 16 residues. The clonotype comes from a man younger than 30 who had mild COVID-19 (a few samples of this study predate the infection). Cell type and time point are not known. The genes are TRBV18 and TRBJ2-7; 11 nucleotides match TRBD2. The source material was PBMCs or a T cell subset sorted from them (not recorded which). Here the CDR3 reads CASSPVPGTSGYEQYF. Written as DNA, the CDR3 is TGTGCCAGCTCACCAGTACCCGGGACTAGCGGCTACGAGCAGTACTTC.